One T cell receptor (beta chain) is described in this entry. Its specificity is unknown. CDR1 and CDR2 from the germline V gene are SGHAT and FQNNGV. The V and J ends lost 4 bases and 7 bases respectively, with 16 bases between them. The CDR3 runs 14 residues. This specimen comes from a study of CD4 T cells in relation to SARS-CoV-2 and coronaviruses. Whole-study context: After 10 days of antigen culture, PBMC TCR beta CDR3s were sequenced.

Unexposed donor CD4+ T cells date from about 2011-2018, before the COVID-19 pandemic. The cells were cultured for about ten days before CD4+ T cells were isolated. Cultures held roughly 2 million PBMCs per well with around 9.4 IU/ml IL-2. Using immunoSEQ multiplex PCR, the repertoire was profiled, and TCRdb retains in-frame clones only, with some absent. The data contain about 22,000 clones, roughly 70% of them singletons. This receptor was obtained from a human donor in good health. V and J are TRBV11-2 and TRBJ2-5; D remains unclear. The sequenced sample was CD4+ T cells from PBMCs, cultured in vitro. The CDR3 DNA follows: TGTGCCAGCAGCTCGGAGACCGCGTGGGGGACCCAGTACTTC. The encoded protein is CASSSETAWGTQYF.